This T cell receptor (beta chain) emerged from a study of shared clonotypes between healthy human individuals. Overall study: Each donor had three CD4 naive, three CD4 memory, two CD8 naive and one CD8 memory plate.

Study findings and constraints: Naive CD4 clonotype sharing across a few donors was about 5%. Generation probabilities were higher for clonotypes shared across all four sorted-subset donors than for unshared ones.

In the study's own analysis: As immunoSEQ supplied junction-only sequences (without quality scores), filtering differed. Sequenced by immunoSEQ multiplex PCR; TCRdb stores in-frame clones only, minus some. That table supplies the V and J calls and clone size; D and trimming were determined from the DNA. The table lists about 2.4 million clones, roughly 93% of them singletons. Germline values: CDR1 MNHEY, CDR2 SVGAGI. The V end lost 6 bases, the J end lost 3 bases, and 7 bases lay between the germline ends. The CDR3 runs 12 residues. With respect to this clone: Its specificity is unknown. The sample carries other DNA sequences with the same CDR3.

Sequenced material: naive CD4+ T cells from PBMCs. Subset: CD45RA+ positively selected. The chain couples TRBV6-5 to TRBJ2-3; D unclear. This receptor was identified in a man between 18 and 29 years old in good health. Some clones in this sample may be carry-over from other donors' samples. The CDR3 protein is CASRHSTDTQYF. The DNA for the CDR3 is TGTGCCAGCAGACATTCAACAGATACGCAGTATTTT.